These 12 T cell receptor beta chains were sequenced from one sample in a study of MAIT cells during Salmonella Paratyphi A infection (TCRdb year 2017). Broad study findings and their caveats: MAIT cell TRBV usage was oligoclonal with a preference for TRBV20 and TRBV6, and infection did not appear to change this usage.

This specimen's time point label, interpreted: mid-infection, around enteric fever diagnosis. MAIT cells were defined as Valpha7.2+ CD161+ T cells and were identified and sorted by flow cytometry. The library was produced with 5' RACE. The run used an Illumina MiSeq. Using fastp trimming at Q25 and MiXCR clonotype assembly, TCRdb reanalyzed the public sequencing data and kept in-frame beta chains. Every entry covers one CDR3 protein and lists the most common genes and DNA from its rows. For this sample the table gives approximately 1,000 distinct CDR3 sequences, of which 20% to 25% were detected only once. 35% to 40% of the sample goes to the ten largest clones. For these TCRs, the target antigens are not known. This material consisted of MAIT cells from PBMCs, taken at the middle sampling point of the challenge study. Receptor source: a person aged 18-70 years who was deliberately infected with Salmonella Paratyphi A in a paratyphoid fever challenge study.

By share, this clonotype ranks as medium-sized. The chain couples TRBV15 to TRBJ2-3; 8 bases match TRBD1. J lost 4 bases, V lost 2 bases, and 8 bases had no gene match. The length of the CDR3 is 16 residues. Germline CDR1 and CDR2: LNHNV and YYDKDF (reference sequence). In DNA form, the CDR3 reads TGTGCCACCAGCAGATTGGACAGGGCGACCCCAGATACGCAGTATTTT. It translates to CATSRLDRATPDTQYF.

This clonotype was counted only a few times. The genes are TRBV6-5 and TRBJ2-6; a possible D gene is TRBD1 (5 bases). Germline CDR1 and CDR2: MNHEY and SVGAGI. The ends were cut back, 3 bases at V and 0 bases at J, with 12 bases in the middle. The CDR3 loop spans 17 amino acids. The CDR3 is CASSYSDTSSGANVLTF. The CDR3, as DNA: TGTGCCAGCAGTTATTCGGACACCTCCTCTGGGGCCAACGTCCTGACTTTC.

This clonotype is medium-sized in the sample. The chain couples TRBV20-1 to TRBJ1-5, with D unresolved. From germline, CDR1 is DFQATT and CDR2 SNEGSKA (reference sequence). The ends were cut back, 1 base at V and 2 bases at J, with 15 bases in the middle. CDR3 length equals 16 residues. CDR3 in amino acids: CSARGAVSVGNQPQHF. In DNA, the CDR3 is TGCAGTGCTAGAGGGGCGGTATCCGTGGGCAATCAGCCCCAGCATTTT.

A few counts support this clonotype. Here the CDR3 DNA reads TGCGCCAGCAGCCAAGATATCGGAACAGGGGGGACTGAAGCTTTCTTT. It is translated as CASSQDIGTGGTEAFF. J is TRBJ1-1 and V is TRBV4-3, with 8 positions matching TRBD1. The CDR3 consists of 16 residues. The V segment lost 0 bases and the J segment 5 bases; nucleotides outside the gene matches: 8. The V gene's germline CDR1 is LGHNA and CDR2 YSLEER.

This clonotype was counted between two and nine times. The rearrangement joins TRBV7-2 to TRBJ2-7; D is possibly TRBD2 (6 bases). The germline CDR1 and CDR2 sequences are SGHTA and FQGNSA. The V end lost 1 base, the J end lost 3 bases, and 10 bases lay between the germline ends. The CDR3 extends over 14 amino acids. The CDR3 sequence is CASSLGGGFYEQYF. The CDR3 coding sequence is TGTGCCAGCAGCTTAGGCGGAGGGTTCTACGAGCAGTACTTC.

By frequency in the sample, this clonotype is medium-sized. V gene TRBV6-4 combines with J gene TRBJ2-2, with 8 bases matching TRBD2. V was clipped by 2 bases and J by 4 bases; unmatched bases: 0. Germline CDR1 MRHNA, CDR2 SNTAGT. The CDR3 sequence is 14 residues long. This chain's CDR3 is CASSDGTSTGELFF. In nucleotides, the CDR3 is TGTGCCAGCAGTGACGGGACTAGCACCGGGGAGCTGTTTTTT.

The chain uses TRBV11-1 and TRBJ2-1, with D possibly matching TRBD2 (6 bases). This CDR3 contains 15 residues. CDR1 and CDR2 from the germline V gene are SGHAT and FQDESV (reference sequence). Trimming removed 2 bases at V and 3 bases at J, with 11 bases between. CDR3 protein: CASSLTGEVYNEQFF. The CDR3 coding sequence is TGTGCCAGCAGCTTAACCGGGGAGGTCTACAATGAGCAGTTCTTC.

The chain uses TRBV20-1 and TRBJ2-7; TRBD2 agrees at 11 bases. Germline lookup yields CDR1 DFQATT and CDR2 SNEGSKA (reference sequence). V lost 3 bases and J lost 4; bases outside the gene matches: 2. The CDR3 is made up of 13 amino acids. CDR3 sequence (DNA): TGCAGTGCTAGGGGACTAGCGGATTACGAGCAGTACTTC. Translation: CSARGLADYEQYF.

This clonotype is a singleton in its sample. This chain uses TRBV6-4 with TRBJ1-6; the match to TRBD1 covers 9 bases. The CDR3 spans 16 residues. Looked up from germline, CDR1 is MRHNA and CDR2 is SNTAGT. After removal of 4 bases from V and 9 bases from J, the junction contained 10 bases not matched to a gene. The CDR3 bases are TGTGCCAGCAGTGCTAACTACGGGACAGGGTCTTCACCCCTCCACTTT. It encodes CASSANYGTGSSPLHF.

This clonotype was seen more than once but under ten times. The rearrangement joins TRBV24-1 to TRBJ2-2; D might be TRBD2 (7 bases). The CDR3 covers 15 residues. Germline V gene lookup returns CDR1 KGHDR and CDR2 SFDVKD. Trimming took 6 bases from V and 3 from J, leaving 13 bases between them. The CDR3 DNA sequence: TGTGCCACCAGTTCTGCGGGGGCGGACACCGGGGAGCTGTTTTTT. Its protein product is CATSSAGADTGELFF.

The rearrangement joins TRBV6-5 to TRBJ2-5; D gene ambiguous. The CDR3 loop spans 13 amino acids. Germline V gene data show CDR1 as MNHEY and CDR2 as SVGAGI. The V gene lost 8 bases and the J gene lost 1 base, with 11 bases spanning the gap. The CDR3 DNA is TGTGCCAGCTACGAGAATCCCCAAGAGACCCAGTACTTC. Translation gives CASYENPQETQYF.

This clonotype ranks as large. The J gene is TRBJ2-5, the V gene TRBV7-2; D call uncertain. Germline values: CDR1 SGHTA, CDR2 FQGNSA. Trimming left V 6 bases short and J 5 bases short, with 16 bases between. This CDR3 comprises 14 residues. The DNA for the CDR3 is TGTGCCAGCAGATGGGGTTTCATAGGGGAGACCCAGTACTTC. Amino acids: CASRWGFIGETQYF.